A single sample is the source of the 10 T cell receptor beta chains below, sequenced in a study of Ad26.COV2.S vaccination and SARS-CoV-2 variants. Method: immunoSEQ multiplex PCR; TCRdb's copy keeps in-frame clones and lacks some. The data contain about 350,000 clones, about 85% of them seen just once; the ten biggest clones take up 3.3%. Treatment in this sample: roughly 20 received Ad26.COV2.S at low or high dose, single or two shots; about 5 received placebo; per-sample allocation not given. The samples were gathered on day 63 after the first injection of vaccine or placebo. The source material was peripheral blood, sampled in a trial of Ad26.COV2.S vaccine versus placebo. The origin of the receptors is a person aged 18-65 years who received the Ad26.COV2.S COVID-19 vaccine or a placebo.

The V and J genes are TRBV6-6 and TRBJ1-4, with TRBD1 matching over 7 bases. V lost 5 bases, J lost 8 bases, and 8 bases stayed unmatched. Germline loops: CDR1 MNHNY, CDR2 SVGAGI (reference sequence). This CDR3 spans 14 amino acids. The CDR3 loop is CASSIDRANEKLFF. Here the CDR3 DNA reads TGTGCCAGCAGTATCGACAGGGCAAACGAAAAACTGTTTTTT.

This chain joins TRBV10-2 and TRBJ1-2, with TRBD1 identical over 10 bases. Germline V CDR1 and CDR2: WSHSY, SAAADI. The length of the CDR3 is 13 residues. The V gene end was trimmed by 6 bases and the J gene end by 2 bases; junction bases not matched to a gene: 0. As DNA, the CDR3 is TGCGCCAGCAGGGACAGGGGGAACTATGGCTACACCTTC. Translation gives CASRDRGNYGYTF.

The rearrangement links TRBV29-1 to TRBJ2-3; 8 nucleotides agree with TRBD2. Germline V gene sequence: CDR1 SQVTM, CDR2 ANQGSEA. The J segment lost 0 bases and the V segment lost 7 bases, leaving 9 bases of the junction unmatched. The CDR3 is 15 amino acids. The chain's CDR3 is CSARLARYSTDTQYF. The CDR3 DNA reads TGCAGCGCTCGACTAGCGCGATATAGCACAGATACGCAGTATTTT.

The gene calls are TRBV5-6 and TRBJ1-1; no definite D call. Between the trimmed V and J ends, which lost 0 bases and 0 bases, there was a span of 9 bases. The CDR3 contains 15 residues. Germline values: CDR1 SGHDT, CDR2 YYEEEE. CDR3 loop: CASSLGAVMNTEAFF. CDR3 coding DNA: TGTGCCAGCAGCTTGGGGGCAGTGATGAACACTGAAGCTTTCTTT.

J is TRBJ1-4 and V is TRBV7-2; a weak D match, TRBD1 (5 bases). The ends were cut back, 5 bases at V and 4 bases at J, with 17 bases in the middle. Per germline, CDR1 SGHTA and CDR2 FQGNSA. The CDR3 is 16 amino acids. Here the CDR3 DNA reads TGTGCCAGCAGCCCCTCCAAGAGGGGCCTTAATGAAAAACTGTTTTTT. Translating it yields CASSPSKRGLNEKLFF.

This chain links TRBV6-6 with TRBJ1-1; maybe TRBD1 (5 bases). There are 14 residues in the CDR3. CDR1 is MNHNY, CDR2 SVGAGI, per germline (reference sequence). The V gene lost 2 bases and the J gene lost 11 bases, with 18 bases spanning the gap. The CDR3 here is CASSYRDPGLWAFF. Here the CDR3 DNA reads TGTGCCAGCAGTTACCGGGATCCGGGACTTTGGGCTTTCTTT.

The chain is built from TRBV18 and TRBJ2-7; 7 bases map to TRBD1. Germline V gene lookup returns CDR1 KGHSH and CDR2 LQKENI. This CDR3 comprises 13 residues. Trimming at V came to 3 bases and at J to 5 bases, leaving 4 bases not matched to a gene. CDR3 amino acids: CASSPTGRDEQYF. The DNA of the CDR3 is TGTGCCAGCTCACCGACAGGGCGGGACGAGCAGTACTTC.

The chain is built from TRBV2 and TRBJ2-7; 10 bases fit TRBD1. The length of the CDR3 is 13 residues. After removal of 7 bases from V and 3 bases from J, the junction contained 3 bases not matched to a gene. In germline, CDR1 is SNHLY, CDR2 FYNNEI. CDR3 amino acids: CASTGTGVYEQYF. Written as DNA, the CDR3 is TGTGCCAGCACCGGGACAGGGGTCTACGAGCAGTACTTC.

The rearrangement links TRBV4-2 to TRBJ2-3; D remains unclear. CDR3 length: 14 residues. Germline V gene sequence: CDR1 LGHNA, CDR2 YNFKEQ. V dropped 6 bases and J dropped 1 base, with 11 bases sitting between them. The CDR3 coding sequence is TGTGCCAGCAGTCCAGTGAGCGGCACAGATACGCAGTATTTT. Amino acid sequence: CASSPVSGTDTQYF.

This clone has only a few counts. The gene calls are TRBV7-9 and TRBJ2-1; D unresolved. V shed 4 bases and J shed 7 bases, with 14 bases lying between them. The CDR3 runs 14 residues. Germline V gives CDR1 SEHNR, CDR2 FQNEAQ (reference sequence). CDR3 sequence: CASSSTSLWNEQFF. The CDR3 DNA reads as TGTGCCAGCAGCTCTACGAGTCTGTGGAATGAGCAGTTCTTC.